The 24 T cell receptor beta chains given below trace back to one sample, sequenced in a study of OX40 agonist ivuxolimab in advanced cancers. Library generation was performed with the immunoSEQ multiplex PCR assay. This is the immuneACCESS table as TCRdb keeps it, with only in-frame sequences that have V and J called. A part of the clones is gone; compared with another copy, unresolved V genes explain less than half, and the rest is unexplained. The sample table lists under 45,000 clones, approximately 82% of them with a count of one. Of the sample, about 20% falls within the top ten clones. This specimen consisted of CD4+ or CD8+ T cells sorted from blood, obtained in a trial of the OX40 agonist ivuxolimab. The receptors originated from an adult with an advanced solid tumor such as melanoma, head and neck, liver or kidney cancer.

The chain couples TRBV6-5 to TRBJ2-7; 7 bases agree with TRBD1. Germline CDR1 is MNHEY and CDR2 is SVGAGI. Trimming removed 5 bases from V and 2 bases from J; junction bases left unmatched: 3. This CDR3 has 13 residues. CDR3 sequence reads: CASSPDRPYEQYF. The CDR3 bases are TGTGCCAGCAGTCCGGACAGGCCCTACGAGCAGTACTTC.

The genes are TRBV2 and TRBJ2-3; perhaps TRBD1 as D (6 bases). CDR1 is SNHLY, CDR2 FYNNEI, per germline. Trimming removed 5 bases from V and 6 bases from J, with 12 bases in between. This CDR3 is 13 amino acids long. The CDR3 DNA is TGTGCCAGCAGTCTAAACAGGGTTGATACGCAGTATTTT. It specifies CASSLNRVDTQYF.

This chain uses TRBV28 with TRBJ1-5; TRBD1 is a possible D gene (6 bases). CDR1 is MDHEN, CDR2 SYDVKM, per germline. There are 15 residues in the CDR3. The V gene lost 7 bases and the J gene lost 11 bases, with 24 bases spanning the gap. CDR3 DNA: TGTGCCAGCACCGACACCAAACAGGGCATTGGGGCCCAGCATTTT. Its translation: CASTDTKQGIGAQHF.

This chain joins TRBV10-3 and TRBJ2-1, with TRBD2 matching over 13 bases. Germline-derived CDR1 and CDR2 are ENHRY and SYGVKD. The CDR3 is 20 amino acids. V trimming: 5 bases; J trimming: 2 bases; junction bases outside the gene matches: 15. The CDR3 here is CAISRSGLAGAPGTYNEQFF. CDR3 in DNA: TGTGCCATCAGTAGGTCAGGACTAGCGGGGGCTCCGGGGACCTACAATGAGCAGTTCTTC.

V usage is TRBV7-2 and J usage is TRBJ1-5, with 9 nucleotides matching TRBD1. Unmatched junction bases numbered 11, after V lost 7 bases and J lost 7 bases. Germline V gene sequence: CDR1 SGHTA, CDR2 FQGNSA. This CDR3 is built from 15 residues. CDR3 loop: CASTWGTGLSQPQHF. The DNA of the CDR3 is TGTGCCAGCACCTGGGGGACAGGGCTATCCCAGCCCCAGCATTTT.

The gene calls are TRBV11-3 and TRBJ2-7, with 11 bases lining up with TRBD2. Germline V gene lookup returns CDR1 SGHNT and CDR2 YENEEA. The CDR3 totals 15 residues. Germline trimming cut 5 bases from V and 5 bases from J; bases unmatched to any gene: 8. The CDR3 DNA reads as TGTGCCAGCAGCCTTACTAGCGGGAGTTTCCACGAGCAGTACTTC. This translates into CASSLTSGSFHEQYF.

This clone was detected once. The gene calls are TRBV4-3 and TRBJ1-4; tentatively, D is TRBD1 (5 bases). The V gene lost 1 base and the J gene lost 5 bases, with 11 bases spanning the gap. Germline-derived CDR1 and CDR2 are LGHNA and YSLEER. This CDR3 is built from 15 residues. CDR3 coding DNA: TGCGCCAGCAGCCAAGGGTACAGGACAAATGAAAAACTGTTTTTT. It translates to CASSQGYRTNEKLFF.

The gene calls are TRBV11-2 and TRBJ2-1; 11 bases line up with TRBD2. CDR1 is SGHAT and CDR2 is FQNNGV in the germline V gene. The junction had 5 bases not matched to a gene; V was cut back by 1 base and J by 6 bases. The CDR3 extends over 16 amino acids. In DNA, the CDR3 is TGTGCCAGCAGCTTAGTAACTAGCGGGAGCTCCAATGAGCAGTTCTTC. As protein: CASSLVTSGSSNEQFF.

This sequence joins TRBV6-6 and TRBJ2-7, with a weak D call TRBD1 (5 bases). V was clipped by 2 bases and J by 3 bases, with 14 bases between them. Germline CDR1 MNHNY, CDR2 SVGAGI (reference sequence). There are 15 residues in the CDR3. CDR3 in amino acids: CASSYGTTAFYEQYF. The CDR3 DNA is TGTGCCAGCAGTTACGGAACGACAGCTTTCTACGAGCAGTACTTC.

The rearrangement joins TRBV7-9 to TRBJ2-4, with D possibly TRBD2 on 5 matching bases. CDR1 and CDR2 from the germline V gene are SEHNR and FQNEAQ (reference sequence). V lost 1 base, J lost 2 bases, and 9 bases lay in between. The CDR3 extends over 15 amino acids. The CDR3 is CASSLEGAPKNIQYF. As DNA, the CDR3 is TGTGCCAGCAGCTTAGAGGGAGCCCCCAAAAACATTCAGTACTTC.

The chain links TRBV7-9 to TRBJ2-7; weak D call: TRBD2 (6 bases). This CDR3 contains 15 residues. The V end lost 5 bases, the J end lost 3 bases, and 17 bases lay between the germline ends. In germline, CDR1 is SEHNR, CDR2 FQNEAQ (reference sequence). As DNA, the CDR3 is TGTGCCAGCAGCACTACCTGGACTAAGAACTACGAGCAGTACTTC. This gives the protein CASSTTWTKNYEQYF. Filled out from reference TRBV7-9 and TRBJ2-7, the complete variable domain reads DTGVSQNPRHKITKRGQNVTFRCDPISEHNRLYWYRQTLGQGPEFLTYFQNEAQLEKSRLLSDRFSAERPKGSFSTLEIQRTEQGDSAMYLCASSTTWTKNYEQYFGPGTRLTVT.

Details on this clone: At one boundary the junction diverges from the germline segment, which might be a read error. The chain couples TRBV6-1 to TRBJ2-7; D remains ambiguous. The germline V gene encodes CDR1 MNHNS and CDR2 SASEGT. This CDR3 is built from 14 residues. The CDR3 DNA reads TGTGCCAGCACTGAAGACCTGGTTTCGAACGAGCAGTACTTC. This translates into CASTEDLVSNEQYF.

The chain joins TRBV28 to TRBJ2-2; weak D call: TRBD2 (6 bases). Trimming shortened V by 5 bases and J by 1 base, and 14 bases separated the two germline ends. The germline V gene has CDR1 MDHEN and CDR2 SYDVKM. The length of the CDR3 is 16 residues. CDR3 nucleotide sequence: TGTGCCAGCAGTCCAGCGGGCAGGATGAACACCGGGGAGCTGTTTTTT. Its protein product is CASSPAGRMNTGELFF.

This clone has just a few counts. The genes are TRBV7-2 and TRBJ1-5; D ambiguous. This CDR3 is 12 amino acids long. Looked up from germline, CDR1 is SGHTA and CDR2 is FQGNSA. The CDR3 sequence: CASGSGNQPQHF. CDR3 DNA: TGTGCAAGCGGGTCGGGCAATCAGCCCCAGCATTTT.

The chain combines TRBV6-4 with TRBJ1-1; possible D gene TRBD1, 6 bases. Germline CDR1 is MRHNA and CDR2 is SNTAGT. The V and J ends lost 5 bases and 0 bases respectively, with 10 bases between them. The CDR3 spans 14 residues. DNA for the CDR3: TGTGCCAGCAGTCCCACAGGGATGAACACTGAAGCTTTCTTT. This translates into CASSPTGMNTEAFF.

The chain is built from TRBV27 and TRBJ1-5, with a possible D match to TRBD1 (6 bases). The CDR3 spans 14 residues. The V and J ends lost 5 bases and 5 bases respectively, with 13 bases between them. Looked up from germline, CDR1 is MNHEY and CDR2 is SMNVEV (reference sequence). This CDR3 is CASSPFGGHQPQHF. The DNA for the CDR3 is TGTGCCAGCAGTCCTTTCGGGGGGCATCAGCCCCAGCATTTT.

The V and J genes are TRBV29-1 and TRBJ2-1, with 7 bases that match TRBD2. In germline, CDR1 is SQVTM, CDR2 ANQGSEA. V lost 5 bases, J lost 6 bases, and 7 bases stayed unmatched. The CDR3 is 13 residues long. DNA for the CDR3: TGCAGCGTTAGGGCTAGCGGACTCAATGAGCAGTTCTTC. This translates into CSVRASGLNEQFF.

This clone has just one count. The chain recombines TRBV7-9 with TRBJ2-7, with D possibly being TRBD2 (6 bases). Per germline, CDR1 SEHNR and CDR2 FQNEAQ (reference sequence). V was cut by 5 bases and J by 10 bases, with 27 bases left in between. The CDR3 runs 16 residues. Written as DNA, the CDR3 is TGTGCCAGCAGCCCACCACCCCGCCTTGGAGGGGACGCACAGTACTTC. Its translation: CASSPPPRLGGDAQYF.

Here the CDR3 DNA reads TGTGCCAGCAGCATCGGGACAGGGGGAGCATGGACCCAGTACTTC. Amino acid sequence: CASSIGTGGAWTQYF. The chain combines TRBV9 with TRBJ2-5; 11 nucleotides line up with TRBD1. Germline V lookup: CDR1 SGDLS, CDR2 YYNGEE. The CDR3 is 15 residues long. The V segment lost 4 bases and the J segment 7 bases; nucleotides outside the gene matches: 9.

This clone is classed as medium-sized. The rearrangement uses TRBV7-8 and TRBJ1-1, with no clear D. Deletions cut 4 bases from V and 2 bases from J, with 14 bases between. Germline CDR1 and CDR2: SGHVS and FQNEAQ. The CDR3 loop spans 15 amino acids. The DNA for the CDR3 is TGTGCCAGCAGCTCCCCCCAGGTGAGAAACACTGAAGCTTTCTTT. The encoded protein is CASSSPQVRNTEAFF.

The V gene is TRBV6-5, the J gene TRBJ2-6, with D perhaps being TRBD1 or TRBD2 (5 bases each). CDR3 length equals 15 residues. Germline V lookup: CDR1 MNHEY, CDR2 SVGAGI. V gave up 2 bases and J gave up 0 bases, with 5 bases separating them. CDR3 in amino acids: CASSYGGSGANVLTF. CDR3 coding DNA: TGTGCCAGCAGTTACGGGGGCTCTGGGGCCAACGTCCTGACTTTC.

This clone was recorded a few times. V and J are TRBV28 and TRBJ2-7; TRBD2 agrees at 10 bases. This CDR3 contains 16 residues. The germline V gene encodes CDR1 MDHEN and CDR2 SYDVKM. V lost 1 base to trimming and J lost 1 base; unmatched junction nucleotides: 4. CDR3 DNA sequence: TGTGCCAGCAGTTTATTGGCTAGCGGGAGTTCCTACGAGCAGTACTTC. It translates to CASSLLASGSSYEQYF. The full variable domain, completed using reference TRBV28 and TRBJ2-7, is DVKVTQSSRYLVKRTGEKVFLECVQDMDHENMFWYRQDPGLGLRLIYFSYDVKMKEKGDIPEGYSVSREKKERFSLILESASTNQTSMYLCASSLLASGSSYEQYFGPGTRLTVT.

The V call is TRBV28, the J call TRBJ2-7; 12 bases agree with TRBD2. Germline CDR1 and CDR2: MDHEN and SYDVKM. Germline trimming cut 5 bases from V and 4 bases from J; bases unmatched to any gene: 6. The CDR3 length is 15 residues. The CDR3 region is CASSRTSGMLYEQYF. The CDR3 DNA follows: TGTGCCAGCAGTCGGACTAGCGGGATGCTTTACGAGCAGTACTTC. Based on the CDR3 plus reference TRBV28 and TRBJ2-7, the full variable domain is DVKVTQSSRYLVKRTGEKVFLECVQDMDHENMFWYRQDPGLGLRLIYFSYDVKMKEKGDIPEGYSVSREKKERFSLILESASTNQTSMYLCASSRTSGMLYEQYFGPGTRLTVT.

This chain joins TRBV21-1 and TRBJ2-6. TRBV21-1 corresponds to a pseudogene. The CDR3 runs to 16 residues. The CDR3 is CASSKAASSGANVLTF. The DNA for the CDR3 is TGTGCCAGCAGCAAAGCAGCCAGCTCTGGGGCCAACGTCCTGACTTTC.